Presented here are 2 T cell receptor beta chains from one specimen sequenced in a study of blood T cells in healthy people across ages. For the second PCR, which ran for about 7 to 11 cycles, a sample-barcoded 5' primer and a J-beta primer mix were used. One entry per CDR3 protein results from TCRdb running MiXCR on the 5' RACE reads. The repertoire includes about 1,400,000 distinct CDR3 sequences, around 59% of them detected once, and over 6.5% sits in the top ten. Material for sequencing was blood. The receptors shown here come from a man aged 18 to 30 in good health.

This chain links TRBV6-5 with TRBJ1-4; D remains ambiguous. Germline CDR1 MNHEY, CDR2 SVGAGI. CDR3 length equals 13 residues. V lost 5 bases to trimming and J lost 2 bases, with 6 bases between them. The CDR3 DNA follows: TGTGCCAGCAGTATAAGCACTAATGAAAAACTGTTTTTT. Protein sequence: CASSISTNEKLFF.

This chain joins TRBV11-2 and TRBJ2-1, with TRBD2 matching over 11 bases. Germline values: CDR1 SGHAT, CDR2 FQNNGV. The CDR3 is made up of 18 amino acids. J was trimmed by 4 bases and V by 0 bases; bases with no gene match: 8. The CDR3 bases are TGTGCCAGCAGCTTAGATCGAAGACTAGCGGGAAGTTACAATGAGCAGTTCTTC. Protein product: CASSLDRRLAGSYNEQFF.